This TCR beta chain comes out of a study of cytomegalovirus exposure and HLA in healthy donors. This clone was observed a few times. Germline V gene data show CDR1 as SGDLS and CDR2 as YYNGEE. V was pared by 0 bases and J by 2 bases, with 1 base of the junction left unmatched. The CDR3 totals 15 residues. PCR amplification relied on 60 Vbeta primers (plus 13 Jbeta primers). Here immunoSEQ multiplex PCR was the method, and the copy in TCRdb shows in-frame clones only, minus some. The table lists more than 150,000 clones, roughly 77% of them singletons. Sample: PBMCs. The sequence was collected from a woman aged 25 to 39 in good health and CMV-seronegative. The J gene is TRBJ1-3, the V gene TRBV9; 8 nucleotides line up with TRBD1. The CDR3 nucleotides are TGTGCCAGCAGCGTAGTGGACAGGGCTGGAAACACCATATATTTT. Translation gives CASSVVDRAGNTIYF.